One sample yielded the 20 T cell receptor beta chains listed below, sequenced in a study of blood T cells in healthy people across ages. For the second PCR, which ran for roughly 6 to 11 cycles, a sample-barcoded 5' primer and a J-beta primer mix were used. In TCRdb, the 5' RACE reads were re-called with MiXCR into one record per CDR3 protein. The sample yields more than 1,000,000 distinct CDR3 sequences, almost 25% seen once. A further study also used this sample, focusing on T cells of mothers and their children.

Input material: blood. Receptors were obtained from a girl aged 2 to 9 in good health.

The chain combines TRBV5-1 with TRBJ2-3; D may be TRBD2 (5 bases). From germline, CDR1 is SGHRS and CDR2 YFSETQ. V lost 2 bases and J 4 bases, leaving 14 bases between the germline ends. The CDR3 totals 15 residues. As DNA, the CDR3 is TGCGCCAGCAGCTTACTGGTTGAGGGTTCAGATACGCAGTATTTT. Translation gives CASSLLVEGSDTQYF.

The chain combines TRBV27 with TRBJ2-7; 8 nucleotides line up with TRBD2. The CDR3 extends over 15 amino acids. Germline V gene lookup returns CDR1 MNHEY and CDR2 SMNVEV (reference sequence). J lost 3 bases, V lost 7 bases, and 11 bases had no gene match. CDR3: CASNPTGTSFYEQYF. The CDR3 DNA reads TGTGCCAGCAACCCTACCGGGACTAGTTTCTACGAGCAGTACTTC.

Concerning this clonotype itself: No conserved phenylalanine or tryptophan ends this CDR3, so it is likely a read error. V usage is TRBV27 and J usage is TRBJ2-1; 7 bases are shared with TRBD1. The J call could be wrong; TRBJ2-7 is a better fit for the DNA end. CDR3 length: 15 amino acids. Germline CDR1 is MNHEY and CDR2 is SMNVEV (reference sequence). The CDR3 nucleotides are TGTGCCAGCAGTTCTTTAACCGGGACAGACTACGAGCAGTACTCC. Protein product: CASSSLTGTDYEQYS.

The rearrangement joins TRBV21-1 to TRBJ2-5; TRBD1, as called in the table, went unchecked against the DNA. TRBV21-1 is given as a pseudogene. The CDR3 spans 15 residues. In DNA, the CDR3 is TGTGCCAGCAGCAAAGGGCGGGGGAGCAAAGAGACCCAGTACTTC. Encoded protein: CASSKGRGSKETQYF.

The genes are TRBV6-2 or TRBV6-3 and TRBJ2-1; tentatively, D is TRBD2 (5 bases). The CDR3 length is 18 residues. The germline V gene encodes CDR1 MNHEY and CDR2 SVGEGT. V was clipped by 0 bases and J by 0 bases, with 15 bases between them. The DNA of the CDR3 is TGTGCCAGCAGTTACTCGGTGGGCCTAGCCAGCTCCTACAATGAGCAGTTCTTC. Translating gives CASSYSVGLASSYNEQFF.

The CDR3 loop reads CASSYARGPKDRIYGYTF. Written as DNA, the CDR3 is TGTGCCAGCAGTTATGCCCGAGGTCCTAAGGACAGGATCTATGGCTACACCTTC. The rearrangement uses TRBV6-5 and TRBJ1-2; 7 bases line up with TRBD1. The CDR3 sequence is 18 residues long. V lost 3 bases to trimming and J lost 4 bases; unmatched junction nucleotides: 17. Germline assignment: CDR1 MNHEY and CDR2 SVGAGI.

The chain has TRBV20-1 and TRBJ2-3, with 14 nucleotides matching TRBD2. Trimming cost V 5 bases and J 4 bases; bases outside gene matches: 8. Germline V gives CDR1 DFQATT, CDR2 SNEGSKA (reference sequence). The CDR3 extends over 16 amino acids. CDR3: CSAYPPGLAGADTQYF. The CDR3 bases are TGCAGTGCTTATCCCCCGGGACTAGCGGGGGCAGATACGCAGTATTTT.

The chain links TRBV6-6 to TRBJ2-5; TRBD1 might be the D (5 bases). The germline V and J ends were trimmed by 6 bases and 1 base, with 12 bases remaining between them. CDR1 MNHNY and CDR2 SVGAGI come from the germline V gene (reference sequence). CDR3 size: 14 residues. The CDR3 region is CASRSGASQETQYF. As DNA, the CDR3 is TGTGCCAGCAGAAGTGGGGCTAGCCAAGAGACCCAGTACTTC.

This clonotype was found a few times. J is TRBJ2-7 and V is TRBV20-1; 8 positions match TRBD1. The CDR3 spans 15 residues. V lost 0 bases to trimming and J lost 3 bases; unmatched junction nucleotides: 7. Germline V gene data show CDR1 as DFQATT and CDR2 as SNEGSKA (reference sequence). This CDR3 is CSARDPGQAFYEQYF. CDR3 DNA: TGCAGTGCTAGAGATCCGGGACAGGCCTTCTACGAGCAGTACTTC.

A few counts support this clonotype. The chain carries TRBV29-1 and TRBJ1-1, with 9 bases matching TRBD1. Germline assignment: CDR1 SQVTM and CDR2 ANQGSEA. Trimming took 6 bases from V and 1 from J; bases not matched to a gene: 15. The CDR3 totals 17 residues. CDR3 DNA: TGCAGCGTATCTGGTACTTACAGGGGGCTCAGGAACACTGAAGCTTTCTTT. This encodes CSVSGTYRGLRNTEAFF.

The chain uses TRBV4-1 and TRBJ1-6; D remains unclear. V gave up 3 bases and J gave up 3 bases, with 6 bases separating them. The length of the CDR3 is 14 residues. Germline V gene data show CDR1 as MGHRA and CDR2 as YSYEKL. The CDR3 here is CASSQHHYNSPLHF. The DNA for the CDR3 is TGCGCCAGCAGCCAGCACCACTATAATTCACCCCTCCACTTT.

This chain connects TRBV12-3 or TRBV12-4 to TRBJ2-2; D possibly matches TRBD1 or TRBD2 (5 bases each). The ends were cut back, 0 bases at V and 4 bases at J, with 12 bases in the middle. The CDR3 is 16 residues long. CDR3 region: CASSLAWGLLTGELFF. The CDR3 nucleotides are TGTGCCAGCAGTTTAGCGTGGGGGTTACTCACCGGGGAGCTGTTTTTT.

The chain carries TRBV19 and TRBJ2-2; TRBD1 might be the D (5 bases). Per germline, CDR1 LNHDA and CDR2 SQIVND (reference sequence). V gave up 2 bases and J gave up 2 bases, with 12 bases separating them. The CDR3 consists of 16 residues. The CDR3 sequence: CASSIPQQGNTGELFF. In DNA form, the CDR3 reads TGTGCCAGTAGTATACCCCAGCAGGGCAACACCGGGGAGCTGTTTTTT.

This clonotype showed up many times. The rearrangement joins TRBV7-2 to TRBJ1-5; D is ambiguous. CDR1 SGHTA and CDR2 FQGNSA come from the germline V gene. The CDR3 contains 13 residues. V lost 4 bases and J 5 bases, leaving 9 bases between the germline ends. The CDR3 region has the DNA TGTGCCAGCAGCTCCCACGGGGATCAGCCCCAGCATTTT. It encodes CASSSHGDQPQHF.

V gene TRBV6-1 combines with J gene TRBJ1-2, with TRBD1 as a possible D gene (5 bases). From germline, CDR1 is MNHNS and CDR2 SASEGT. CDR3 size: 10 residues. CDR3 loop: CGTTEGGYTF. DNA for the CDR3: TGTGGGACAACAGAAGGCGGCTACACCTTC.

V gene TRBV9 combines with J gene TRBJ2-6; D call uncertain. Deletions cut 2 bases from V and 4 bases from J, with 13 bases between. Germline CDR1 is SGDLS and CDR2 is YYNGEE. The length of the CDR3 is 16 residues. CDR3 protein: CASSVARVAGANVLTF. In DNA, the CDR3 is TGTGCCAGCAGCGTGGCCCGGGTAGCAGGGGCCAACGTCCTGACTTTC.

The chain is built from TRBV7-9 and TRBJ2-1; D is perhaps TRBD2 (6 bases). The V and J ends lost 7 bases and 10 bases respectively, with 17 bases between them. The CDR3 length is 13 residues. Germline V gives CDR1 SEHNR, CDR2 FQNEAQ (reference sequence). Written as DNA, the CDR3 is TGTGCCAGCATCCGAGAAATGGCGGGAGAGCAGTTCTTC. This encodes CASIREMAGEQFF.

This clonotype was detected only a few times. The chain joins TRBV3-1 to TRBJ2-1; 7 bases fit TRBD2. In germline, CDR1 is LGHDT, CDR2 YNNKEL (reference sequence). The V segment lost 4 bases and the J segment 4 bases; nucleotides outside the gene matches: 13. The CDR3 loop spans 17 amino acids. This CDR3 reads CASSPLDGRSTYNEQFF. CDR3 nucleotide sequence: TGTGCCAGCAGCCCCTTGGACGGGAGGTCCACTTACAATGAGCAGTTCTTC.

This clonotype was counted only a few times. The chain carries TRBV7-3 and TRBJ2-1, with D possibly matching TRBD2 (5 bases). Per the germline V gene, CDR1 is SGHTA and CDR2 is FQGTGA. Trimming took off 5 bases at V and 9 bases at J, with 14 bases between the two ends. CDR3 length: 13 residues. For the CDR3, the DNA is TGTGCCAGCAGCACCAGAGAGGGAAGTGAGCAGTTCTTC. This translates into CASSTREGSEQFF.

The rearrangement links TRBV24-1 to TRBJ1-2; D uncertain. The germline CDR1 and CDR2 sequences are KGHDR and SFDVKD. V was trimmed by 3 bases and J by 5 bases, leaving 9 bases between them. The CDR3 sequence is 13 residues long. CDR3 in amino acids: CATSDPGMYGYTF. DNA of the CDR3: TGTGCCACCAGTGATCCGGGGATGTATGGCTACACCTTC.